Presented here are 20 T cell receptor beta chains from one specimen sequenced in a study of blood T cell repertoires in COVID-19. Produced via immunoSEQ multiplex PCR; TCRdb's table is partial and in-frame only. The sample consists of some 310,000 clones, about 90% of them appearing once. The source material was peripheral blood. Receptors originate from a woman aged 40 to 49 with COVID-19, enrolled during active disease.

This clone occurred once. The V and J genes are TRBV12-3 or TRBV12-4 and TRBJ2-1, with a possible D match to TRBD2 (5 bases). This CDR3 comprises 13 residues. V shed 7 bases and J shed 4 bases, with 11 bases lying between them. CDR3 nucleotides: TGTGCCAGCACACTAGTTGGGTACAATGAGCAGTTCTTC. Translated, it gives CASTLVGYNEQFF.

The chain couples TRBV7-3 to TRBJ2-3; 12 bases fit TRBD2. The CDR3 sequence is 18 residues long. V was clipped by 4 bases and J by 0 bases; unmatched bases: 8. CDR1 SGHTA and CDR2 FQGTGA come from the germline V gene. CDR3 sequence reads: CASSSTGTSGSSTDTQYF. CDR3 in DNA: TGTGCCAGCAGCTCCACCGGGACTAGCGGGTCTAGCACAGATACGCAGTATTTT.

J is TRBJ1-2 and V is TRBV7-2, with D possibly being TRBD1 (6 bases). Germline values: CDR1 SGHTA, CDR2 FQGNSA. This CDR3 region has 17 residues. The germline V and J ends were trimmed by 1 base and 3 bases, with 18 bases remaining between them. CDR3 protein: CASSLVPRGQLDYGYTF. The CDR3 DNA sequence: TGTGCCAGCAGCTTAGTCCCGAGAGGACAGCTGGACTATGGCTACACCTTC.

V gene TRBV3-1 (or the pseudogene TRBV3-2) combines with J gene TRBJ2-2; D remains ambiguous. This CDR3 is built from 17 residues. V dropped 0 bases and J dropped 0 bases, with 11 bases sitting between them. Germline loops: CDR1 LGHDT, CDR2 YNNKEL (reference sequence). For the CDR3, the DNA is TGTGCCAGCAGCCAAGATTTGTCCCACTCGAACACCGGGGAGCTGTTTTTT. Translating it yields CASSQDLSHSNTGELFF.

The chain carries TRBV28 and TRBJ1-5, with TRBD1 matching over 9 bases. The length of the CDR3 is 14 residues. Germline V gene data show CDR1 as MDHEN and CDR2 as SYDVKM. Trimming at V came to 8 bases and at J to 1 base, leaving 3 bases not matched to a gene. The CDR3 spells CASGTGISNQPQHF. CDR3 bases: TGTGCCAGCGGGACAGGGATCAGCAATCAGCCCCAGCATTTT. The full variable domain, in which reference TRBV28 and TRBJ1-5 provide the parts outside the CDR3, is DVKVTQSSRYLVKRTGEKVFLECVQDMDHENMFWYRQDPGLGLRLIYFSYDVKMKEKGDIPEGYSVSREKKERFSLILESASTNQTSMYLCASGTGISNQPQHFGDGTRLSIL.

The V gene is TRBV7-6, the J gene TRBJ1-3; 8 bases are a match to TRBD1. Trimming cost V 0 bases and J 2 bases; bases outside gene matches: 12. Germline CDR1 SGHVS, CDR2 FNYEAQ. This CDR3 comprises 19 residues. CDR3 DNA: TGTGCCAGCAGCTTAGCGGTTTCGGGGCAGGGGGCTGCTGGAAACACCATATATTTT. Translating it yields CASSLAVSGQGAAGNTIYF.

This chain connects TRBV6-2 or TRBV6-3 to TRBJ1-5; 11 bases are shared with TRBD1. The CDR3 consists of 15 residues. Germline CDR1 MNHEY, CDR2 SVGEGT. The V segment lost 4 bases and the J segment 6 bases; nucleotides outside the gene matches: 5. CDR3 loop: CASSSSGTGGQPQHF. The CDR3 DNA sequence: TGTGCCAGCAGTTCATCCGGGACAGGGGGTCAGCCCCAGCATTTT.

The chain employs TRBV11-2 and TRBJ1-4, with 8 positions matching TRBD1. Germline V gene data show CDR1 as SGHAT and CDR2 as FQNNGV. J lost 5 bases, V lost 5 bases, and 4 bases had no gene match. CDR3 length equals 14 residues. The CDR3 DNA reads TGTGCCAGCAGCAGGGACAGGACAAATGAAAAACTGTTTTTT. Residues: CASSRDRTNEKLFF.

Remarks on this clone: One junction end disagrees with the germline gene, perhaps due to a read error. This CDR3 is CASSEDRGYGYTF. The CDR3 bases are TGTGCCAGCAGCGAAGACAGGGGCTATGGCTACACCTTC. This sequence joins TRBV4-2 and TRBJ1-2, with 8 bases identical to TRBD1. The CDR3 is 13 residues long. From germline, CDR1 is LGHNA and CDR2 YNFKEQ.

The genes are TRBV29-1 and TRBJ2-7; D is possibly TRBD1 (6 bases). Germline V gene data show CDR1 as SQVTM and CDR2 as ANQGSEA. The CDR3 runs to 14 residues. The V and J ends lost 2 bases and 4 bases respectively, with 15 bases between them. The CDR3 here is CSVERGISGYEQYF. Here the CDR3 DNA reads TGCAGCGTTGAAAGGGGGATTTCGGGGTACGAGCAGTACTTC.

J is TRBJ2-5 and V is TRBV28; 7 nucleotides align to TRBD2. CDR1 is MDHEN, CDR2 SYDVKM, per germline. The CDR3 extends over 14 amino acids. With V trimmed by 7 bases and J by 1 base, 6 bases remained unmatched. The CDR3 spells CASIKRGFQETQYF. Here the CDR3 DNA reads TGTGCCAGCATCAAGCGGGGATTCCAAGAGACCCAGTACTTC.

The CDR3 nucleotides read TGTGCCAGCAGCGTAGGGGAGGGATCACCCCTCCACTTT. It specifies CASSVGEGSPLHF. This chain connects TRBV9 to TRBJ1-6; no clear D. The V gene lost 0 bases and the J gene lost 10 bases, with 8 bases spanning the gap. The CDR3 is 13 amino acids. Germline V gene data show CDR1 as SGDLS and CDR2 as YYNGEE.

The chain employs TRBV5-6 and TRBJ1-2; a possible D gene is TRBD1 (6 bases). Between the trimmed V and J ends, which lost 2 bases and 4 bases, there was a span of 12 bases. This CDR3 is built from 14 residues. Germline V CDR1 and CDR2: SGHDT, YYEEEE. CDR3 sequence reads: CASSFDRIVYGYTF. The CDR3, as DNA: TGTGCCAGCAGCTTCGACAGGATAGTCTATGGCTACACCTTC.

V usage is TRBV5-1 and J usage is TRBJ1-1; weak D call: TRBD1 (6 bases). V lost 3 bases and J 1 base, leaving 10 bases between the germline ends. This CDR3 has 14 residues. Germline assignment: CDR1 SGHRS and CDR2 YFSETQ. CDR3 sequence (DNA): TGCGCCAGCAGCTCACCGGGACAGAACACTGAAGCTTTCTTT. Translated: CASSSPGQNTEAFF.

The J gene is TRBJ1-1, the V gene TRBV7-2; D call uncertain. The V gene's germline CDR1 is SGHTA and CDR2 FQGNSA. The CDR3 runs to 16 residues. V lost 5 bases and J lost 0, with 16 bases in between. DNA for the CDR3: TGTGCCAGCAGCCCCATCATTGACTTAATGAACACTGAAGCTTTCTTT. This sequence encodes CASSPIIDLMNTEAFF.

The V and J genes are TRBV19 and TRBJ2-1, with 7 nucleotides matching TRBD2. The J segment lost 1 base and the V segment lost 5 bases, leaving 5 bases of the junction unmatched. Germline CDR1 is LNHDA and CDR2 is SQIVND (reference sequence). The length of the CDR3 is 15 residues. The CDR3 sequence is CASSLAGVSYNEQFF. The CDR3 bases are TGTGCCAGTAGTCTCGCGGGGGTTTCCTACAATGAGCAGTTCTTC.

The V and J genes are TRBV2 and TRBJ1-1; D gene uncertain. Germline V lookup: CDR1 SNHLY, CDR2 FYNNEI. The CDR3 sequence is 11 residues long. Trimming left V 6 bases short and J 3 bases short, with 5 bases between. The CDR3 region has the DNA TGTGCCAGCAGCGAGGACACTGAAGCTTTCTTT. This sequence encodes CASSEDTEAFF.

The chain uses TRBV4-1 and TRBJ1-2; 8 positions match TRBD1. The CDR3 length is 15 residues. V lost 4 bases, J lost 3 bases, and 7 bases stayed unmatched. Germline CDR1 reads MGHRA; CDR2 reads YSYEKL. This CDR3 reads CASSPRDRTDYGYTF. DNA of the CDR3: TGCGCCAGCAGCCCCCGGGACAGGACAGACTATGGCTACACCTTC.

The chain couples TRBV9 to TRBJ2-1; 7 bases align to TRBD1. Germline lookup yields CDR1 SGDLS and CDR2 YYNGEE. The CDR3 consists of 15 residues. With V trimmed by 3 bases and J by 0 bases, 3 bases remained unmatched. In DNA form, the CDR3 reads TGTGCCAGCAGCGGGGGGACAGCCTCCTACAATGAGCAGTTCTTC. It translates to CASSGGTASYNEQFF.

The J gene is TRBJ2-1, the V gene TRBV10-3; D might be TRBD2 (5 bases). CDR1 and CDR2 from the germline V gene are ENHRY and SYGVKD. Trimming stripped 8 bases from V and 4 bases from J, with 15 bases between. The CDR3 is 14 residues long. CDR3 amino acids: CAIARAVEYNEQFF. DNA for the CDR3: TGTGCCATCGCGAGGGCTGTAGAGTACAATGAGCAGTTCTTC.